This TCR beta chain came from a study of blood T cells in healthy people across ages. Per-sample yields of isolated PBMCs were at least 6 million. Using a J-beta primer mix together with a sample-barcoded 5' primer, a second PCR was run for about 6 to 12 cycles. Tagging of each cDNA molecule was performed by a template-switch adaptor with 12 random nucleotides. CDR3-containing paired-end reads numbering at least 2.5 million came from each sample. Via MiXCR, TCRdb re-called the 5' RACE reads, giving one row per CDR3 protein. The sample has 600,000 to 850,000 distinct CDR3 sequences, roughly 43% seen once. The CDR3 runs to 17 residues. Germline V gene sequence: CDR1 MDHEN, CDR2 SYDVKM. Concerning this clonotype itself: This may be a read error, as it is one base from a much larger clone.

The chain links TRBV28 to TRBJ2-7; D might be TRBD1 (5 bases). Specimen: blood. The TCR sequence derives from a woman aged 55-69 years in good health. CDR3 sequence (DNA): TGTACCAGCAGTTCCTTCCAGGGTTTAAGTATCGACTACGAGCAGTACTTC. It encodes CTSSSFQGLSIDYEQYF.